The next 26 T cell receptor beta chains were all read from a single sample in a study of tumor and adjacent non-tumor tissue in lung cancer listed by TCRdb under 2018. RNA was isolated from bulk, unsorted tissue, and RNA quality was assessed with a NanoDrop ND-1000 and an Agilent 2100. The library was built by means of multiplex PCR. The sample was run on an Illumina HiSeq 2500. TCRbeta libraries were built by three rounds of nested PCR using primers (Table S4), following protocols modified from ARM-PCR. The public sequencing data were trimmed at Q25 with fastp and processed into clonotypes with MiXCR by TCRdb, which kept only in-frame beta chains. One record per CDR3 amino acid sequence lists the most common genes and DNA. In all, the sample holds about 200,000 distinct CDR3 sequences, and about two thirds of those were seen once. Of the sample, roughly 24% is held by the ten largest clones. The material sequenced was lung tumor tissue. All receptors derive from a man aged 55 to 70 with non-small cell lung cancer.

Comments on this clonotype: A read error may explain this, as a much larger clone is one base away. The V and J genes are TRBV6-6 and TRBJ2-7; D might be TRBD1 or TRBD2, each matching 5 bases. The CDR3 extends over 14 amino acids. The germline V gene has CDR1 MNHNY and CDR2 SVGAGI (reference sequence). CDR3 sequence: CASKTGTPGNEHYF. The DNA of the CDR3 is TGTGCCAGCAAAACCGGGACGCCTGGGAACGAGCACTACTTC.

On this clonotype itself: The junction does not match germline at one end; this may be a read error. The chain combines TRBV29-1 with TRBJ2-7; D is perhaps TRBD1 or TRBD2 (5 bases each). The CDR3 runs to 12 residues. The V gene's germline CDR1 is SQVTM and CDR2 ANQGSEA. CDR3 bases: TGCAGCGTATGGGACGCAGCCTACAAGCAGTACTTC. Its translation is CSVWDAAYKQYF.

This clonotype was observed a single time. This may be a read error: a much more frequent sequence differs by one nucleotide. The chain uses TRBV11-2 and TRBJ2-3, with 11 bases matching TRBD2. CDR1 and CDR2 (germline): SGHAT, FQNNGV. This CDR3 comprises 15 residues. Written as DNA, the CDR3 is TGTGCCATCAGCCGTAGCGGGGGGGGGGGAGATACGCAGTATTTT. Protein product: CAISRSGGGGDTQYF.

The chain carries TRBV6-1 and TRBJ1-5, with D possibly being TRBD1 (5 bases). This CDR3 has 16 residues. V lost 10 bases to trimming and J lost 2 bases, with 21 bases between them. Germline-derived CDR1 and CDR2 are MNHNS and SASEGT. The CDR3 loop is CANTDRVGVGNQPQHF. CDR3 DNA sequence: TGTGCCAACACCGACCGAGTAGGGGTTGGCAATCAGCCCCAGCATTTT.

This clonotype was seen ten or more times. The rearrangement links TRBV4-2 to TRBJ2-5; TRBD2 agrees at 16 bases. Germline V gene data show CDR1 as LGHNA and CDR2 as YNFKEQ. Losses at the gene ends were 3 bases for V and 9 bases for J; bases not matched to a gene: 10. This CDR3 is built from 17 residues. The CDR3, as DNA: TGTGCCAGCAGCCAGGCCGGGACTAGCGGGGGGGCTAGAGCCCAGTACTTC. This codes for CASSQAGTSGGARAQYF.

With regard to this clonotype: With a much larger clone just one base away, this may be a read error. CDR3 sequence: CSANRDTIYEQYF. The CDR3 DNA reads as TGCAGTGCCAACCGGGACACAATCTACGAGCAGTACTTC. The chain uses TRBV20-1 and TRBJ2-7; possibly TRBD1 for D (6 bases). The CDR3 consists of 13 residues. V was shortened by 6 bases and J by 3 bases, with 15 bases between the two germline ends. CDR1 DFQATT and CDR2 SNEGSKA come from the germline V gene (reference sequence).

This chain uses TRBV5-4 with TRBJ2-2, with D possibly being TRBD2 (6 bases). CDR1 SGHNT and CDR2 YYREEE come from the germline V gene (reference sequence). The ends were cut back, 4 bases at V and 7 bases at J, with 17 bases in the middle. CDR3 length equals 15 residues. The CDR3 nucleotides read TGTGCCAGCAGCCTAGGGACTCAATTCATCGGGGAGCTGTTTTTT. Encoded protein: CASSLGTQFIGELFF.

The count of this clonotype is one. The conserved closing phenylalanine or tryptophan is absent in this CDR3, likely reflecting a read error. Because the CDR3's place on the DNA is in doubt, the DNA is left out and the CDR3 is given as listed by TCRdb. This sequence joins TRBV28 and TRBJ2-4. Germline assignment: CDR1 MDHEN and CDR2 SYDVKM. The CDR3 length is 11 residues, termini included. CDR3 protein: CASSSSRLQNI.

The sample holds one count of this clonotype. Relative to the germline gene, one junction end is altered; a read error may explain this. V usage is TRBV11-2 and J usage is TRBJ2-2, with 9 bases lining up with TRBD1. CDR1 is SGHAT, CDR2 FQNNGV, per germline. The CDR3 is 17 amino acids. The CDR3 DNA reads TGTGCCAGCAACCGTTCACGGGACAGGGCGGACACAGGGGAGCTGTTTTTT. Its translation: CASNRSRDRADTGELFF.

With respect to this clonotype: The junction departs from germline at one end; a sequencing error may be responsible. CDR3 DNA: TGCGCCAGCAGCCTATCGTTCAGGTTGAGCACTGAAACTTTCTTT. This codes for CASSLSFRLSTETFF. The V gene is TRBV4-3, the J gene TRBJ1-1; D remains unclear. CDR1 and CDR2 from the germline V gene are LGHNA and YSLEER. The CDR3 totals 15 residues.

DNA of the CDR3: TGCAGTACCTCAAGAATTGCCGACACAGATACGCAGTATTTT. Protein sequence: CSTSRIADTDTQYF. The chain is built from TRBV20-1 and TRBJ2-3; D is uncertain. This CDR3 is 14 amino acids long. V dropped 8 bases and J dropped 2 bases, with 17 bases sitting between them. Germline CDR1 DFQATT, CDR2 SNEGSKA (reference sequence).

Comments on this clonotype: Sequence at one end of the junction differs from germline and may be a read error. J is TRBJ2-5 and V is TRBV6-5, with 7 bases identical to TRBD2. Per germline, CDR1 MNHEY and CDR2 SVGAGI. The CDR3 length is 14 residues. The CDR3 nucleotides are TGTTCCAGCAGTGTTACCGGAACCGCGGGGGCCCAGTACTTC. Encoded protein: CSSSVTGTAGAQYF.

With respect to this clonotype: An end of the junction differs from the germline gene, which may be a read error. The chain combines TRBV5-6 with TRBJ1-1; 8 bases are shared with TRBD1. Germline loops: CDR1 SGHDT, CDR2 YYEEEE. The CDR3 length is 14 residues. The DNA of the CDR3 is TGTGCCAGCAGCCATAGGACAGGGCGGACTGAAGCTTTATTT. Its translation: CASSHRTGRTEALF. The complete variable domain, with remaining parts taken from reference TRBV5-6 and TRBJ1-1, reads DAGVTQSPTHLIKTRGQQVTLRCSPKSGHDTVSWYQQALGQGPQFIFQYYEEEERQRGNFPDRFSGHQFPNYSSELNVNALLLGDSALYLCASSHRTGRTEALFGQGTRLTVV.

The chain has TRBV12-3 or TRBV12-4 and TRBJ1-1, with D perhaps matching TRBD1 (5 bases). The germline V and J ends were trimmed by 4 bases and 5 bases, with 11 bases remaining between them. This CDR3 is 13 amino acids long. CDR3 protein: CASSSRDGTEAFF. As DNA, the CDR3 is TGTGCCAGCAGTTCCCGGGACGGAACTGAAGCTTTCTTT.

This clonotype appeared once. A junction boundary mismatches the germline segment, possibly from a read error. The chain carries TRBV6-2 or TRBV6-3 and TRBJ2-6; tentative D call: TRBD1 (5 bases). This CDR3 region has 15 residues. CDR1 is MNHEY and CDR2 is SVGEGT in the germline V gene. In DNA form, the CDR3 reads TGTGTCAGCAGTCCGACAGAATCTGGGGCCAACGTCCTGTCTTTC. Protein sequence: CVSSPTESGANVLSF.

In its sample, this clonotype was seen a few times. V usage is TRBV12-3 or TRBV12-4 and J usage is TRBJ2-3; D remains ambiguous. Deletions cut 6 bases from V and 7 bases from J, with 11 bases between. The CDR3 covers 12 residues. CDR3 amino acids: CASSYSIYTQYF. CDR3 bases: TGTGCCAGCAGCTATAGTATATATACGCAGTATTTT.

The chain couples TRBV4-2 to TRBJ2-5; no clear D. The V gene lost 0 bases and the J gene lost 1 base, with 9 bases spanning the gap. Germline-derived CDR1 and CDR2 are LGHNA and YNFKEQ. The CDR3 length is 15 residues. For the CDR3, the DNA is TGTGCCAGCAGCCAAGAACGCTGGGGCCAAGAGACCCAGTACTTC. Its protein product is CASSQERWGQETQYF.

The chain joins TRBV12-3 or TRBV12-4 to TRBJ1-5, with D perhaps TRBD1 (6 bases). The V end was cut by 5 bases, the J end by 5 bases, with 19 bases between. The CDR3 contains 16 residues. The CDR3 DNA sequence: TGTGCCAGCAGTCCCCTCGGGACAAGGAGCGATCAGCCCCAGCATTTT. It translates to CASSPLGTRSDQPQHF.

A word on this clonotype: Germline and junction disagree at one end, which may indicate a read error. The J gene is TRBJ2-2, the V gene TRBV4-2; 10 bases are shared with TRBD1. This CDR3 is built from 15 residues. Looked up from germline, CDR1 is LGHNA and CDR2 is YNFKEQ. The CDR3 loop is CTSSQGTGDTGELFF. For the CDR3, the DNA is TGCACCAGCAGCCAAGGGACAGGGGACACCGGGGAGCTGTTTTTT.

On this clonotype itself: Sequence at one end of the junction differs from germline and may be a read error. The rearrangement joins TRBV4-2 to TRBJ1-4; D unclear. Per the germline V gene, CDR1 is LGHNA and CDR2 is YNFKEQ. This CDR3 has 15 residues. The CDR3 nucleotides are TGTGCCAGCAGCCAAGATGTCCGATCTGGTGAACAACTGGTTTTT. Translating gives CASSQDVRSGEQLVF.

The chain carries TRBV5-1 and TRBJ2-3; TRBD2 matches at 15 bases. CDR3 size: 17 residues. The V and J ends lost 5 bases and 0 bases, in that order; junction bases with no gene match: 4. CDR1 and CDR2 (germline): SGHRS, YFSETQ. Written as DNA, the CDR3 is TGCGCCAGCAGGCGGACTAGCGGGAGGGCCAGCACAGATACGCAGTATTTT. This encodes CASRRTSGRASTDTQYF.

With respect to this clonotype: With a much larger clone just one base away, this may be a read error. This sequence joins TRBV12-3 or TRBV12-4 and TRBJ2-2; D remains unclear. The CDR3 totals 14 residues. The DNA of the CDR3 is TGTGCCAACAGTAGCTACTCGAACACCGGGGAGCTGTTTTTT. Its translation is CANSSYSNTGELFF.

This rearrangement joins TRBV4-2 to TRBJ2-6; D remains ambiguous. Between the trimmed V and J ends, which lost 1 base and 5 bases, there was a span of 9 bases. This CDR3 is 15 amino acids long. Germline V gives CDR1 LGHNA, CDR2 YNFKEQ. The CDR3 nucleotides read TGTGCCAGCAGCCAAGGGATTGCTTGGGCCAACGTCCTGACTTTC. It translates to CASSQGIAWANVLTF.

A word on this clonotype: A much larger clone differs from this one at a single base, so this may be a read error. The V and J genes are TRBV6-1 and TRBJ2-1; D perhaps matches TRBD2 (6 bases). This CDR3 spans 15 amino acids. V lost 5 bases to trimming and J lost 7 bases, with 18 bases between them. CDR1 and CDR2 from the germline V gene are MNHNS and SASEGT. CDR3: CASSTTSAGNNEQFF. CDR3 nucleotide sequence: TGTGCCAGCAGTACTACTTCGGCGGGGAATAATGAGCAGTTCTTC.

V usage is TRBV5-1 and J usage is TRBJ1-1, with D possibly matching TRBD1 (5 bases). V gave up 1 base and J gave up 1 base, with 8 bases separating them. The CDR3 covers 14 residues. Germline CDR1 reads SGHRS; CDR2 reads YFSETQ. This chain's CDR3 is CASSLLGENTEAFF. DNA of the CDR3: TGCGCCAGCAGCTTGTTAGGGGAGAACACTGAAGCTTTCTTT.

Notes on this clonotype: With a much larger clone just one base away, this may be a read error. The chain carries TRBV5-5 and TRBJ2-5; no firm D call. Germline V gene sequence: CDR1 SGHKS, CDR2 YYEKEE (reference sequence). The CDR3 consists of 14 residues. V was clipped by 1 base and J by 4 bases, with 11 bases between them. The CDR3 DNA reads TGTGCCAGCAGCTTGTTTTGGAGTTCAGAGACCCAGTACTTC. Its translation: CASSLFWSSETQYF.